Described below is a single T cell receptor beta chain sequence and its context. The CDR3 length is 13 residues. The V end lost 0 bases, the J end lost 11 bases, and 12 bases lay between the germline ends. Germline CDR1 and CDR2: SGHDT and YYEEEE. This specimen belongs to a study of cytomegalovirus exposure and HLA in healthy donors. 13 Jbeta primers and 60 Vbeta primers were used for the PCR. Here immunoSEQ multiplex PCR was the method, and the copy in TCRdb shows in-frame clones only, minus some. Recorded for this sample: some 130,000 clones. The sequence derives from a woman aged 40 to 50 in good health and CMV-seropositive. This chain uses TRBV5-6 with TRBJ2-1; maybe TRBD2 (5 bases). Sequencing input: PBMCs. DNA of the CDR3: TGTGCCAGCAGCTTGGAAGCAACTAGACAGCAGTTCTTC. Protein product: CASSLEATRQQFF. The variable domain in full, completed from reference TRBV5-6 and TRBJ2-1, reads DAGVTQSPTHLIKTRGQQVTLRCSPKSGHDTVSWYQQALGQGPQFIFQYYEEEERQRGNFPDRFSGHQFPNYSSELNVNALLLGDSALYLCASSLEATRQQFFGPGTRLTVL.